This TCR beta chain was observed in a study of T cells in Graves' hyperthyroidism and ophthalmopathy. Study as a whole: Peripheral blood draws took place at initial diagnosis, ahead of any treatment.

At least ten counts were recorded for this clonotype. Its target is not known. There were TCR beta CDR3 regions amplified from RNA transcripts. Initially, a first-round RT-PCR of the TCR CDR3 employed the HTBI primer set. From the multiplex PCR reads, TCRdb called clonotypes with MiXCR, one entry per CDR3 protein. The sample lists hundreds of thousands of distinct CDR3 sequences; around 15% were seen once. Study findings and constraints: Ophthalmopathy and stable hyperthyroidism were separated by a 13 V-J model.

Uncontrolled infection, other autoimmune disease, pregnancy or lactation led to exclusion. For the diagnoses, clinical symptoms, serum thyroxine and TRAb, thyroid ultrasound and orbital computed tomography were used. This receptor was identified in a woman in her thirties with Graves' hyperthyroidism. Sequencing was carried out using blood.

This chain's CDR3 is CASSLLGPLASGSSYNEQFF. The CDR3 nucleotides are TGCGCCAGCAGCTTGCTTGGCCCCCTGGCTAGCGGGAGCTCCTACAATGAGCAGTTCTTC. This chain joins TRBV5-1 and TRBJ2-1; 10 bases are a match to TRBD2. Looked up from germline, CDR1 is SGHRS and CDR2 is YFSETQ. Trimming cost V 1 base and J 0 bases; bases outside gene matches: 13. This CDR3 spans 20 amino acids.